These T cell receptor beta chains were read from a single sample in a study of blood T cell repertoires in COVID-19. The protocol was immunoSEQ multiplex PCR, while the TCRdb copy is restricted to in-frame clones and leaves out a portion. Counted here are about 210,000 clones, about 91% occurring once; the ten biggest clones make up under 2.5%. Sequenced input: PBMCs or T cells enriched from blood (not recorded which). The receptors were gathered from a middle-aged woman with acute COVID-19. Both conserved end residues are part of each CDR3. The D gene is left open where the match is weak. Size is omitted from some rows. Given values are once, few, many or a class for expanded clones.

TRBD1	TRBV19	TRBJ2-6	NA	CASSSRDRASSGANVLTF	TGTGCCAGTAGTAGCCGGGACAGGGCGAGCTCTGGGGCCAACGTCCTGACTTTC
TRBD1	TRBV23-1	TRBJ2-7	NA	CASPGQGNEQYF	TGCGCCAGTCCGGGACAGGGGAACGAGCAGTACTTC
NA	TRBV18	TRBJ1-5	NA	CASSEGSNQPQHF	TGTGCCAGCTCGGAGGGGAGTAATCAGCCCCAGCATTTT
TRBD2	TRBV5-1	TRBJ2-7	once	CASNAAGGWEQYF	TGCGCCAGCAACGCGGCCGGGGGGTGGGAGCAGTACTTC
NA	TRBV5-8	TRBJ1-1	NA	CASSLYIQGAEAFF	TGTGCCAGCAGCTTATATATACAGGGCGCTGAAGCTTTCTTT
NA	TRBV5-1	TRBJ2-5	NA	CASSFKGQQETQYF	TGCGCCAGCAGCTTTAAGGGGCAGCAAGAGACCCAGTACTTC
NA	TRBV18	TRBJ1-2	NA	CASSPQGNYGYTF	TGTGCCAGCTCACCGCAGGGTAACTATGGCTACACCTTC
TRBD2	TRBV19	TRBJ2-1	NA	CASSIGASGGARYEQFF	TGTGCCAGTAGTATAGGGGCTAGCGGGGGGGCCCGCTATGAGCAGTTCTTC
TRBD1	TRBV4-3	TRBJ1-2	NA	CASSQADRDYGYTF	TGCGCCAGCAGCCAAGCCGACAGGGACTATGGCTACACCTTC
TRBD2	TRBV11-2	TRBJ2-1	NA	CASSSSGQRTNEQFF	TGTGCCAGCAGCTCTAGCGGGCAGAGGACAAATGAGCAGTTCTTC
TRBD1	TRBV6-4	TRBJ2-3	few	CASSDGTGFTSFSTDTQYF	TGTGCCAGCAGTGACGGGACAGGGTTTACTTCCTTTAGCACAGATACGCAGTATTTT
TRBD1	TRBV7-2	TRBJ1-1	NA	CASSLTGDGEAFF	TGTGCCAGCAGCCTTACAGGGGACGGTGAAGCTTTCTTT
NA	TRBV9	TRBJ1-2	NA	CASSVGTDYGYTF	TGTGCCAGCAGCGTAGGGACTGACTATGGCTACACCTTC
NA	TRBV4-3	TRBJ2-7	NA	CASSQDPRGYEQYF	TGCGCCAGCAGCCAAGATCCAAGAGGCTACGAGCAGTACTTC
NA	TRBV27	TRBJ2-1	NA	CASSFGGAYNEQFF	TGTGCCAGCAGTTTTGGCGGGGCCTACAATGAGCAGTTCTTC
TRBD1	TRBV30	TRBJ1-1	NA	CAWSVWSGGSNTEAFF	TGTGCCTGGAGTGTATGGTCAGGGGGCTCCAACACTGAAGCTTTCTTT
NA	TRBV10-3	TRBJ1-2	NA	CAIGDRRNYGYTF	TGTGCCATCGGAGACAGGAGAAACTATGGCTACACCTTC
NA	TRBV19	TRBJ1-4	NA	CASSISGTTNEKLFF	TGTGCCAGTAGTATATCCGGTACAACTAATGAAAAACTGTTTTTT
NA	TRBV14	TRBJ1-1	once	CASSHSTSMGRYMNTEAFF	TGTGCCAGCAGCCACTCGACTTCTATGGGGCGGTACATGAACACTGAAGCTTTCTTT
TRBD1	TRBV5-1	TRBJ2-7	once	CASSLGQGAGDEQYF	TGCGCCAGCAGCTTGGGACAGGGGGCCGGAGACGAGCAGTACTTC
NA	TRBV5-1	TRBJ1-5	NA	CASSLDGGLDNQPQHF	TGCGCCAGCAGCTTGGACGGGGGGCTTGATAATCAGCCCCAGCATTTT
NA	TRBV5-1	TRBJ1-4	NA	CASSLWLGEKLFF	TGCGCCAGCAGCTTGTGGCTCGGGGAAAAACTGTTTTTT
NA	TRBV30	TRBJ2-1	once	CAWTLGKGSYNEQFF	TGTGCCTGGACCCTGGGGAAGGGGTCCTACAATGAGCAGTTCTTC
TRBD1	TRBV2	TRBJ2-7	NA	CASSIGGLYEQYF	TGTGCCAGCAGTATAGGGGGCCTCTACGAGCAGTACTTC
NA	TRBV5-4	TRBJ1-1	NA	CASSWGQETEAFF	TGTGCCAGCAGCTGGGGGCAGGAAACTGAAGCTTTCTTT
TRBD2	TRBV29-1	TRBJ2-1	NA	CSVERTSFSYNEQFF	TGCAGCGTTGAGCGGACTAGCTTTTCCTACAATGAGCAGTTCTTC
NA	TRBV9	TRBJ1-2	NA	CASSVEAGYYGYTF	TGTGCCAGCAGCGTAGAAGCAGGCTACTATGGCTACACCTTC
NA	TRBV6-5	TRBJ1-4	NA	CASSYDRQPLVLFF	TGTGCCAGCAGTTACGACAGGCAGCCCTTGGTACTGTTTTTT
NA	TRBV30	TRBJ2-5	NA	CAWSVSHLQETQYF	TGTGCCTGGAGTGTAAGCCATTTACAAGAGACCCAGTACTTC
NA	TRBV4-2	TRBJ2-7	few	CASSQDYGSLREQYF	TGTGCCAGCAGCCAAGACTACGGGTCGCTGAGGGAGCAGTACTTC
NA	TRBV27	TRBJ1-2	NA	CASSPRLGSGYTF	TGTGCCAGCAGTCCCCGTTTAGGGAGTGGCTACACCTTC
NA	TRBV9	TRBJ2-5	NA	CASSVARERGETQYF	TGTGCCAGCAGCGTAGCCCGCGAGCGTGGAGAGACCCAGTACTTC
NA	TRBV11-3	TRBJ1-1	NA	CATCTRARAFF	TGTGCCACCTGTACCAGGGCGAGGGCTTTCTTT
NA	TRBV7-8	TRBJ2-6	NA	CASSFLPTDPSGANVLTF	TGTGCCAGCAGCTTTCTCCCGACTGATCCCTCTGGGGCCAACGTCCTGACTTTC
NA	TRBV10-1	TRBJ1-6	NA	CASSEGGGYNSPLHF	TGCGCCAGCAGCGAGGGCGGGGGCTATAATTCACCCCTCCACTTT
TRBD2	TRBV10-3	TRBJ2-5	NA	CATTRAAGGGETQYF	TGTGCCACCACCCGGGCGGCGGGGGGCGGAGAGACCCAGTACTTC
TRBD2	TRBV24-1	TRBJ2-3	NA	CATGGLAGDTQYF	TGTGCCACCGGCGGGCTAGCGGGTGATACGCAGTATTTT
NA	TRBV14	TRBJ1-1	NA	CASSRQVNTEAFF	TGTGCCAGCAGCCGACAGGTGAACACTGAAGCTTTCTTT
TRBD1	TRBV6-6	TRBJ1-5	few	CASSPTTGGSNQPQHF	TGTGCCAGCAGTCCTACGACAGGGGGGAGCAATCAGCCCCAGCATTTT
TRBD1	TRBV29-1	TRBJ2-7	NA	CSVEGQVPYEQYF	TGCAGCGTTGAGGGACAGGTCCCCTACGAGCAGTACTTC
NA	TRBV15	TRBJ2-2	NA	CATSRAGAGSGELFF	TGTGCCACCAGCAGGGCGGGGGCGGGATCCGGGGAGCTGTTTTTT
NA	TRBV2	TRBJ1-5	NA	CASSPGARYQPQHF	TGTGCCAGCAGCCCAGGGGCCCGCTATCAGCCCCAGCATTTT
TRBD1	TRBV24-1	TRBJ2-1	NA	CATGRTGGNEQFF	TGTGCCACCGGGAGGACAGGGGGGAATGAGCAGTTCTTC
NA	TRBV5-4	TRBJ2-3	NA	CASSLRDGTDTQYF	TGTGCCAGCAGCCTCAGGGATGGCACAGATACGCAGTATTTT
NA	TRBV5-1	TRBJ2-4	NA	CASSLGGPGIQYF	TGCGCCAGCAGCTTAGGAGGTCCGGGCATTCAGTACTTC
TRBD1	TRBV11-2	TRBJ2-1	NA	CASSLYRGRWNEQFF	TGTGCCAGCAGTTTATACAGGGGGCGTTGGAATGAGCAGTTCTTC
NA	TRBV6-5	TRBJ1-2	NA	CASSYSMGGSGYTF	TGTGCCAGCAGTTACTCCATGGGGGGAAGTGGCTACACCTTC
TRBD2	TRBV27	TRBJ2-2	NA	CASSPYTGGGELFF	TGTGCCAGCAGCCCTTATACGGGGGGCGGGGAGCTGTTTTTT
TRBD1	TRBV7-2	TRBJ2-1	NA	CASSPGTGQYNEQFF	TGTGCCAGCAGCCCTGGGACAGGCCAGTACAATGAGCAGTTCTTC
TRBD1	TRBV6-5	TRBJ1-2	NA	CASTGTGGANGYTF	TGTGCCAGCACCGGGACAGGGGGCGCGAATGGCTACACCTTC
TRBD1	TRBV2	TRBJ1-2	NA	CASSDRGLSPNYGYTF	TGTGCCAGCAGTGACAGGGGGCTGTCCCCTAACTATGGCTACACCTTC
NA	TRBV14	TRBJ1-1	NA	CASSRQENTEAFF	TGTGCCAGCAGCAGACAGGAGAACACTGAAGCTTTCTTT
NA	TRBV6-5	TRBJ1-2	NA	CASSYSRRQNYGYTF	TGTGCCAGCAGTTACTCCCGGCGGCAGAACTATGGCTACACCTTC
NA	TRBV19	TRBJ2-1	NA	CASRQDSFYNEQFF	TGTGCCAGTAGGCAGGACAGCTTCTACAATGAGCAGTTCTTC
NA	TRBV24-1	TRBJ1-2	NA	CATSERQGIGYGYTF	TGTGCCACCAGTGAGCGCCAGGGTATCGGCTATGGCTACACCTTC
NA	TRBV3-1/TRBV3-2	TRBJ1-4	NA	CASSQARAQEKLFF	TGTGCCAGCAGCCAAGCCAGGGCTCAGGAAAAACTGTTTTTT
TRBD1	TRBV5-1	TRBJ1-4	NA	CASSSQPTGNEKLFF	TGCGCCAGCAGCTCGCAACCGACAGGGAACGAAAAACTGTTTTTT
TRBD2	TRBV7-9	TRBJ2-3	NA	CASSPSGSTQYF	TGTGCCAGCAGCCCTAGCGGGAGTACGCAGTATTTT
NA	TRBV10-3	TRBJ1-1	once	CAISADTMNTEAFF	TGTGCCATCAGCGCGGACACTATGAACACTGAAGCTTTCTTT